A selection of T cell receptor beta chains follows, all from one sample in a study of blood T cells in healthy people across ages. TCRdb re-called the 5' RACE reads with MiXCR, one entry per CDR3 protein. The sample carries over 1,500,000 distinct CDR3 sequences, around 40% recorded once. The sequenced material came from blood. The receptor source for this set is a human donor in good health. CDR3s include the opening cysteine and the closing phenylalanine or tryptophan. The D gene is left open where the match is weak. Clone size is stated in some rows and not others, as once, few, many or a class when expanded.

d_call: -
cdr3_length: 12
j_call: TRBJ2-7
v_call: TRBV14
clone_size: few
cdr3_aa: CASSHGFREQYF

d_call: -
cdr3_length: 15
j_call: TRBJ2-3
v_call: TRBV4-3
clone_size: -
cdr3_aa: CASSPRTIRTDTQYF

d_call: -
cdr3_length: 15
j_call: TRBJ2-3
v_call: TRBV12-3/TRBV12-4
clone_size: -
cdr3_aa: CASSFPSRGTDTQYF

d_call: TRBD1
cdr3_length: 15
j_call: TRBJ1-6
v_call: TRBV6-5
clone_size: -
cdr3_aa: CASSYHGQGYSPLHF

d_call: TRBD1
cdr3_length: 17
j_call: TRBJ2-1
v_call: TRBV24-1
clone_size: many
cdr3_aa: CATSDPGTGSSYNEQFF

d_call: -
cdr3_length: 16
j_call: TRBJ1-2
v_call: TRBV12-3/TRBV12-4
clone_size: -
cdr3_aa: CASSLWAVSTPYGYTF

d_call: -
cdr3_length: 15
j_call: TRBJ2-3
v_call: TRBV6-2/TRBV6-3
clone_size: few
cdr3_aa: CASSYSLQSTDTQYF

d_call: -
cdr3_length: 13
j_call: TRBJ1-5
v_call: TRBV29-1
clone_size: few
cdr3_aa: CSAVQGQNQPQHF

d_call: -
cdr3_length: 14
j_call: TRBJ1-2
v_call: TRBV20-1
clone_size: -
cdr3_aa: CSARRRGPTYGYTF

d_call: -
cdr3_length: 15
j_call: TRBJ2-5
v_call: TRBV27
clone_size: many
cdr3_aa: CASSLGAGAGETQYF

d_call: -
cdr3_length: 15
j_call: TRBJ2-5
v_call: TRBV29-1
clone_size: few
cdr3_aa: CSVLKMRQRLETQYF

d_call: -
cdr3_length: 12
j_call: TRBJ1-5
v_call: TRBV11-1
clone_size: once
cdr3_aa: CASGSEGRPQHF

d_call: -
cdr3_length: 13
j_call: TRBJ1-2
v_call: TRBV4-2
clone_size: few
cdr3_aa: CASSQRQGLGYTF

d_call: -
cdr3_length: 14
j_call: TRBJ1-2
v_call: TRBV20-1
clone_size: -
cdr3_aa: CSARDGLTNYGHTF

d_call: -
cdr3_length: 13
j_call: TRBJ1-1
v_call: TRBV6-1
clone_size: -
cdr3_aa: CASSDYRYTEAFF

d_call: TRBD1
cdr3_length: 15
j_call: -
v_call: TRBV9
clone_size: -
cdr3_aa: CASSPGQGWPGEQYF

d_call: -
cdr3_length: 13
j_call: TRBJ1-1
v_call: TRBV20-1
clone_size: -
cdr3_aa: CSARAYMNTEAFF

d_call: -
cdr3_length: 16
j_call: TRBJ2-3
v_call: TRBV7-2
clone_size: few
cdr3_aa: CASSLFGAGVSDTQYF

d_call: -
cdr3_length: 17
j_call: TRBJ1-5
v_call: TRBV18
clone_size: -
cdr3_aa: CASSPGLRGISNQPQHF

d_call: -
cdr3_length: 14
j_call: TRBJ2-4
v_call: TRBV28
clone_size: few
cdr3_aa: CASSPPGNVNIQYF

d_call: TRBD2
cdr3_length: 16
j_call: TRBJ2-7
v_call: TRBV7-2
clone_size: -
cdr3_aa: CASSSGLAGGFYEQYF

d_call: -
cdr3_length: 14
j_call: TRBJ2-1
v_call: TRBV5-1
clone_size: -
cdr3_aa: CASTSKTGGNEQFF